Presented here are 11 T cell receptor beta chains from one specimen sequenced in a study of post-analysis software for immune sequencing data (dated by TCRdb to between 2015 and 2016). Results the study describes overall, beyond this receptor: Patients showed significantly higher frequencies than controls for roughly 5 TRBV segments, among them TRBV5-6, TRBV5-1 and TRBV20-1.

Library preparation used PCR. Sequenced using an Illumina HiSeq 2500. To reduce PCR and sequencing biases, unique molecular identifiers were built into the TCR beta cDNA libraries. The raw public reads went through TCRdb reprocessing: fastp at Q25, MiXCR clone calling, in-frame beta chains kept. Identical CDR3 proteins give one entry, which carries the most common genes and DNA. The sample profile shows 750,000 to 950,000 distinct CDR3 sequences; about 50% of them were found once. The ten largest clones represent about 4.5% of the sample. These receptors have no identified antigens. Material: blood. The receptors were gathered from a girl aged 10 to 17 with multiple sclerosis.

This clonotype was detected ten times or more. V usage is TRBV29-1 and J usage is TRBJ2-7; D perhaps matches TRBD1 (6 bases). The V end was cut by 6 bases, the J end by 0 bases, with 12 bases between. Per germline, CDR1 SQVTM and CDR2 ANQGSEA. The CDR3 totals 13 residues. CDR3 in DNA: TGCAGCGTAGGAGACAGGAGCTCCTACGAGCAGTACTTC. It yields the protein CSVGDRSSYEQYF.

V is TRBV5-1 and J is TRBJ2-1, with D perhaps matching TRBD2 (6 bases). The J call could be wrong; TRBJ2-7 is a better fit for the DNA end. The CDR3 spans 12 residues. Germline values: CDR1 SGHRS, CDR2 YFSETQ. In DNA form, the CDR3 reads TGCGCCAGCAGGGAGGGTTCCTACGAGCAGTACTTC. Its translation: CASREGSYEQYF.

This clonotype was seen more than once but under ten times. V usage is TRBV12-3 or TRBV12-4 and J usage is TRBJ2-7; 10 bases are shared with TRBD2. The CDR3 extends over 14 amino acids. The V and J ends lost 6 bases and 6 bases, in that order; junction bases with no gene match: 8. The CDR3 spells CASRKLAGASEQYF. In nucleotides, the CDR3 is TGTGCCAGCAGGAAGCTAGCGGGAGCGAGCGAGCAGTACTTC.

This chain joins TRBV7-9 and TRBJ2-3, with D perhaps matching TRBD1 or TRBD2 (5 bases each). The V end lost 8 bases, the J end lost 2 bases, and 8 bases lay between the germline ends. Germline CDR1 SEHNR, CDR2 FQNEAQ (reference sequence). The CDR3 has 12 residues. CDR3 region: CASSGTTDTQYF. The CDR3, as DNA: TGTGCCAGCTCCGGGACCACAGATACGCAGTATTTT. Based on the CDR3 plus reference TRBV7-9 and TRBJ2-3, the full variable domain is DTGVSQNPRHKITKRGQNVTFRCDPISEHNRLYWYRQTLGQGPEFLTYFQNEAQLEKSRLLSDRFSAERPKGSFSTLEIQRTEQGDSAMYLCASSGTTDTQYFGPGTRLTVL.

This clonotype was recorded a few times. This rearrangement joins TRBV29-1 to TRBJ2-1; D is tentatively TRBD1 or TRBD2 (7 bases each). CDR1 SQVTM and CDR2 ANQGSEA come from the germline V gene. V was cut by 7 bases and J by 10 bases, with 14 bases left in between. This CDR3 spans 11 amino acids. CDR3 sequence: CSGKRDREQFF. The CDR3 bases are TGCAGCGGGAAGCGGGACAGAGAGCAGTTCTTC.

There are a few counts of this clonotype. The chain links TRBV7-2 to TRBJ2-4, with 9 bases fitting TRBD2. Near its end, the DNA agrees better with TRBJ2-7, so the J call may be wrong. The CDR3 is 16 residues long. Germline CDR1 is SGHTA and CDR2 is FQGNSA. CDR3 DNA: TGTGCCAGCAGCCGACCCATAATAGCGGGGGAGATCGAGCAGTACTTC. Translated, it gives CASSRPIIAGEIEQYF.

The gene calls are TRBV12-5 and TRBJ2-7; D assignment may be TRBD1 or TRBD2 (5 bases each). CDR1 and CDR2 (germline): LGHNT, FRNRAP. The germline V and J ends were trimmed by 6 bases and 2 bases, with 11 bases remaining between them. The CDR3 loop spans 13 amino acids. The CDR3 is CASGLQGPYEQYF. In nucleotides, the CDR3 is TGTGCTAGTGGACTCCAGGGACCCTACGAGCAGTACTTC.

This clonotype has just a few counts. The V gene is TRBV5-5, the J gene TRBJ2-7; perhaps TRBD2 as D (7 bases). Germline lookup yields CDR1 SGHKS and CDR2 YYEKEE (reference sequence). V lost 6 bases and J lost 6, with 19 bases in between. The CDR3 runs 14 residues. The CDR3, as DNA: TGTGCCAGCAATAATTTCGGGGGGCAAGGCGAGCAGTACTTC. Its translation is CASNNFGGQGEQYF.

This clonotype was seen only once. The chain combines TRBV15 with TRBJ2-3; D may be TRBD1 (6 bases). CDR1 and CDR2 (germline): LNHNV, YYDKDF (reference sequence). V was trimmed by 5 bases and J by 1 base, leaving 16 bases between them. CDR3 length equals 16 residues. The CDR3: CATSFSWAGGTDTQYF. CDR3 nucleotides: TGTGCCACCAGCTTCTCATGGGCAGGGGGCACAGATACGCAGTATTTT.

The chain has TRBV20-1 and TRBJ2-3; a possible D gene is TRBD1 (5 bases). V was clipped by 1 base and J by 1 base, with 12 bases between them. This CDR3 has 15 residues. Germline assignment: CDR1 DFQATT and CDR2 SNEGSKA (reference sequence). The CDR3 DNA reads TGCAGTGCTAGAGGAGGCAGGGTCGGCACAGATACGCAGTATTTT. Its protein product is CSARGGRVGTDTQYF.

The chain recombines TRBV20-1 with TRBJ2-1; 7 nucleotides match TRBD1. The J call may be mistaken, given a closer DNA end match to TRBJ2-7. The CDR3 spans 16 residues. From germline, CDR1 is DFQATT and CDR2 SNEGSKA (reference sequence). The CDR3 spells CSAHRPYRDRDNEQYF. Written as DNA, the CDR3 is TGCAGTGCTCACCGGCCATACCGGGACAGAGACAATGAGCAGTACTTC.